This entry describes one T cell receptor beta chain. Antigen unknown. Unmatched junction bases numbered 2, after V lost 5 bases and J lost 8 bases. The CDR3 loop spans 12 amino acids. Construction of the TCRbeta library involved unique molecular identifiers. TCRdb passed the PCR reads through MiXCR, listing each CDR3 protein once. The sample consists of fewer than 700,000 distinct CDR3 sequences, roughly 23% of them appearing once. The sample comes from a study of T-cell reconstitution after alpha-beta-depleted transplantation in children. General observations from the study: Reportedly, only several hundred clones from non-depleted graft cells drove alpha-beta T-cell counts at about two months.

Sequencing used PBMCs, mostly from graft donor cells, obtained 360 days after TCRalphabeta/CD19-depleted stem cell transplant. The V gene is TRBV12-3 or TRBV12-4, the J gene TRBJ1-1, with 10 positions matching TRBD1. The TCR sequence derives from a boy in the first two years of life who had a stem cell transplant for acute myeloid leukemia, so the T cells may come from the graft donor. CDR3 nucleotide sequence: TGTGCCAGCAGTCCGACAGGGGGCGAAGCTTTCTTT. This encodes CASSPTGGEAFF.